Following are 13 T cell receptor beta chains from one sample sequenced in a study of blood T cell repertoires in COVID-19. TCRdb's table, derived via immunoSEQ multiplex PCR, lists solely in-frame clones and lacks some. The sample includes roughly 220,000 clones, about 80% seen only once; the top ten take about 1.3%. The sequencing input was PBMCs or T cells enriched from blood (not recorded which). The receptor source for this set is a woman aged 40 to 50 with acute COVID-19.

The chain links TRBV6-5 to TRBJ2-2; 9 nucleotides line up with TRBD1. V was clipped by 5 bases and J by 3 bases; unmatched bases: 4. The CDR3 is 15 amino acids. CDR1 is MNHEY, CDR2 SVGAGI, per germline. The DNA for the CDR3 is TGTGCCAGCAGTAAGGGACAGGGTCACACCGGGGAGCTGTTTTTT. Its protein is CASSKGQGHTGELFF.

As to this clone: At one end the junction does not follow the germline gene, possibly because of a read error. The chain uses TRBV6-2 or TRBV6-3 and TRBJ2-1; the match to TRBD2 covers 9 bases. CDR1 is MNHEY and CDR2 is SVGEGT in the germline V gene. This CDR3 is 15 amino acids long. The CDR3 DNA reads as TGTGCCAGCAGTTTGGGACTAGCATCCTTCAATGAGCAGTTCTTC. Encoded protein: CASSLGLASFNEQFF.

This clone was counted only a few times. This chain uses TRBV5-6 with TRBJ2-7, with D perhaps matching TRBD2 (6 bases). Trimming took off 4 bases at V and 5 bases at J, with 16 bases between the two ends. From germline, CDR1 is SGHDT and CDR2 YYEEEE. This CDR3 has 14 residues. CDR3 in amino acids: CASSPVAGIHEQYF. DNA of the CDR3: TGTGCCAGCAGCCCGGTGGCGGGAATCCACGAGCAGTACTTC.

The J gene is TRBJ1-2, the V gene TRBV25-1; 7 bases are a match to TRBD1. The V gene's germline CDR1 is MGHDK and CDR2 SYGVNS. The CDR3 totals 14 residues. The trim removed 6 bases at V and 6 bases at J, leaving 10 bases unmatched. CDR3 coding DNA: TGTGCCAGCAGACACACAGGGGCAAATAATGGCTACACCTTC. This codes for CASRHTGANNGYTF.

This clone has a single count. This rearrangement joins TRBV7-9 to TRBJ2-7; TRBD2 is a possible D gene (5 bases). Germline assignment: CDR1 SEHNR and CDR2 FQNEAQ (reference sequence). V lost 3 bases to trimming and J lost 2 bases, with 11 bases between them. The CDR3 loop spans 14 amino acids. The CDR3 DNA sequence: TGTGCCAGCAGCTTCACGGGATTTGCCTACGAGCAGTACTTC. This codes for CASSFTGFAYEQYF.

In its sample, this clone was seen a few times. The chain couples TRBV2 to TRBJ1-4; 9 positions match TRBD1. CDR3 length: 15 amino acids. From germline, CDR1 is SNHLY and CDR2 FYNNEI. V dropped 6 bases and J dropped 5; count of bases not matched to a gene: 7. The CDR3 sequence is CASRGGQGVNEKLFF. CDR3 bases: TGTGCCAGCAGGGGGGGACAGGGCGTGAATGAAAAACTGTTTTTT.

The chain combines TRBV5-6 with TRBJ2-3; TRBD1 matches at 8 bases. The CDR3 runs 17 residues. The J segment lost 2 bases and the V segment lost 1 base, leaving 9 bases of the junction unmatched. Germline V gives CDR1 SGHDT, CDR2 YYEEEE. The CDR3 is CASSLSQGAHYTDTQYF. The CDR3 DNA reads as TGTGCCAGCAGCTTGTCCCAGGGGGCTCATTACACAGATACGCAGTATTTT. The complete variable domain, with remaining parts taken from reference TRBV5-6 and TRBJ2-3, reads DAGVTQSPTHLIKTRGQQVTLRCSPKSGHDTVSWYQQALGQGPQFIFQYYEEEERQRGNFPDRFSGHQFPNYSSELNVNALLLGDSALYLCASSLSQGAHYTDTQYFGPGTRLTVL.

This clone was recorded a few times. The chain has TRBV6-5 and TRBJ1-2, with 8 nucleotides matching TRBD1. CDR3 size: 14 residues. V dropped 5 bases and J dropped 2; count of bases not matched to a gene: 4. Germline V CDR1 and CDR2: MNHEY, SVGAGI. Written as DNA, the CDR3 is TGTGCCAGCAGTACCGGGACAGGCAACTATGGCTACACCTTC. Its translation: CASSTGTGNYGYTF.

In this sample, this clone turned up once. The V and J genes are TRBV5-1 and TRBJ1-5; 8 bases line up with TRBD1. CDR3 length equals 19 residues. In germline, CDR1 is SGHRS, CDR2 YFSETQ. The J segment lost 0 bases and the V segment lost 6 bases, leaving 17 bases of the junction unmatched. CDR3 coding DNA: TGCGCCAGCACCATCCCCCCAGGGGGCGACCCTTATAGCAATCAGCCCCAGCATTTT. Residues: CASTIPPGGDPYSNQPQHF.

The V call is TRBV28, the J call TRBJ1-1, with D possibly TRBD1 on 6 matching bases. This CDR3 region has 16 residues. Germline assignment: CDR1 MDHEN and CDR2 SYDVKM. Trimming left V 7 bases short and J 7 bases short, with 25 bases between. The CDR3 protein is CASTALTGLARHEAFF. The CDR3 coding sequence is TGTGCCAGCACCGCCTTAACAGGGCTGGCCCGTCATGAAGCTTTCTTT.

This chain connects TRBV3-1 (or the pseudogene TRBV3-2) to TRBJ2-7, with 7 bases identical to TRBD1. After removal of 5 bases from V and 2 bases from J, the junction contained 6 bases not matched to a gene. The germline CDR1 and CDR2 sequences are LGHDT and YNNKEL (reference sequence). The CDR3 loop spans 14 amino acids. The CDR3 here is CASSTRTGAYEQYF. The DNA of the CDR3 is TGTGCCAGCAGCACCCGGACAGGAGCCTACGAGCAGTACTTC.

This clone was seen once. The V and J genes are TRBV3-1 (or the pseudogene TRBV3-2) and TRBJ2-5; D not resolved. The CDR3 contains 11 residues. V gave up 4 bases and J gave up 5 bases, with 5 bases separating them. Germline CDR1 and CDR2: LGHDT and YNNKEL (reference sequence). For the CDR3, the DNA is TGTGCCAGCAGCCCCGGGGAGACCCAGTACTTC. Translating it yields CASSPGETQYF.

The V and J genes are TRBV12-5 and TRBJ1-2, with TRBD1 as a possible D gene (5 bases). Trimming pared 2 bases from V and 5 bases from J, leaving 15 bases between. Germline values: CDR1 LGHNT, CDR2 FRNRAP. The CDR3 extends over 15 amino acids. The CDR3 spells CASGLSTGSGYGYTF. As DNA, the CDR3 is TGTGCTAGTGGTTTGAGCACAGGTTCTGGGTATGGCTACACCTTC.